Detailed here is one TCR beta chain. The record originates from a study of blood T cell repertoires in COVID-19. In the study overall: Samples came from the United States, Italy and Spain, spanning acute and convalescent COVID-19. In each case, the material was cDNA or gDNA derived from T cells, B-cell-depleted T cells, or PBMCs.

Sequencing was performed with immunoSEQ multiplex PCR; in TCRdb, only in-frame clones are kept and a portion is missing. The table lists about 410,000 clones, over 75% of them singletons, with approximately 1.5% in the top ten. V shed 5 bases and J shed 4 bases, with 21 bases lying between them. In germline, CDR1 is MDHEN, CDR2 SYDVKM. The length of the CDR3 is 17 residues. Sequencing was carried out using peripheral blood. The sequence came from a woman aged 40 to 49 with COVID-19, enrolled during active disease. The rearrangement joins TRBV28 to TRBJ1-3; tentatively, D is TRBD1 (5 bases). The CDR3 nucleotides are TGTGCCAGCAGTCTGACCGGTGGGCCCCCAGGGGGAAACACCATATATTTT. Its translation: CASSLTGGPPGGNTIYF.